This T cell receptor (beta chain) stems from a study of cytomegalovirus exposure and HLA in healthy donors (dated by TCRdb to the late 2010s). Study-level background: According to an earlier analysis of 587 of the donors, about 179 million T cells yielded roughly 100 million unique TCR beta sequences and approximately 280 Gb of sequence data. To decide whether each TCR beta V gene segment behaved as functional or pseudogenic, an earlier analysis of fewer than 750 of the donors relied on high-throughput TCR beta sequencing. Several DR-DQ haplotypes were treated as single units for association and clustering because of strong linkage in the cohort. A later analysis re-examined previously published TCR beta repertoires from about 700 donors and added high-resolution HLA genotyping to investigate patterns of TCR occurrence. To predict cytomegalovirus infection status, the study combined high-throughput TCR immunosequencing, statistical association of individual TCRs with disease status, and machine learning. The study profiled the T cell repertoires of fewer than 850 subjects by immunosequencing and related them to cytomegalovirus serostatus. The aim of the study was to test whether cataloging public T cell receptors could identify signatures of past pathogen exposure. The genetic ancestry cluster associated with self-reported Caucasian donors included roughly four fifths of the roughly 360 genotyped donors. The number of typed donors differed by locus: 629-630 for A, B, C, DRB1 and DQB1; 500 to 550 for DQA1; fewer than 610 for DPA1; and around 450 for DPB1. Both class I and class II loci were covered by HLA typing, at four-digit resolution. In a later genetic analysis, genome-wide SNP genotypes for about 60% of the 666 donors were used, and that subset was treated as a discovery cohort. Every repertoire in the discovery cohort had been generated on one and the same sequencing platform. Among several hundred genotyped donors of the cohort, an average of roughly 230,000 unique TCR beta nucleotide sequences was sequenced per donor, of which 15% to 20% were non-productive. Rather than drawing on any new phenotypic data, the later analysis identified candidate immune exposures from TCR beta sequences and the way those sequences occurred across donors. An early release covering 500 to 750 HLA-typed donors comprised about 310 gigabases of sequencing data and 65 million to 100 million unique TCR sequences. Besides the first cohort of some 670 subjects, a separate validation cohort made up of about 120 different subjects was used. Donor age, sex, ethnicity and CMV serostatus were compiled alongside the repertoire data.

What the work shows at the level of the full study, not this receptor alone: Compared with the approximately 600-donor mean, donors in an Asian-associated ancestry cluster had fewer N-insertions in productive TCRs, according to a later genetic analysis. A later analysis found that TCR association rates varied across HLA loci, with DRB1 alleles showing the most associated TCRs and HLA-C alleles the fewest. A further reported finding was that TCR beta sequences accurately predicted the HLA-A and HLA-B alleles for most subjects in the first cohort. Correlated functional status among segregating V segments might reflect linkage disequilibrium, but an unknown experimental factor could not be ruled out. Compared with equally common non-associated chains, HLA-associated TCR beta chains in a later analysis were more clonally expanded and had lower generation probabilities. When HLA alleles, especially DR and DQ, strongly co-occurred, TCR associations were difficult to assign to individual alleles. In vitro tests confirmed that three of the cytomegalovirus-associated TCR beta chains recognize cytomegalovirus antigens. A later analysis reported that several top co-occurrence clusters appeared linked to parvovirus B19, influenza, CMV and Epstein-Barr virus. For the cohort, immune exposure information was limited to CMV serostatus. A later genetic analysis associated a missense DCLRE1C variant with V-gene and J-gene trimming of TCR beta chains, and an independent cohort replicated the association. Some IMGT-functional V segments, including TRBV6-2 and TRBV6-3, could not be distinguished by the 87-base-pair reads and were therefore excluded. In the study, approximately 160 TCR beta chains were listed as associated with cytomegalovirus. A cluster of highly shared sequence variants was judged likely to be a technical artifact of the sequencing pipeline. Because counts were too low, approximately 18 rarely observed V segments, including chromosome 9 orphons, were excluded from the earlier analysis of some 540 of the donors. According to the authors, the approach could potentially be generalized to other disease states and immunological phenotypes. Specific HLA alleles were associated with about 17,000 TCR beta sequences at a false discovery rate of 0.05 in a later analysis. Because HLA typing was unavailable for some donors at each locus, only the typed subset was used in association tests. Broadly in line with IMGT annotations, most TCR beta V segments showed up in productive rearrangements about 90% or about 30% of the time in an earlier analysis of 450 to 750 of the donors. Across donors, most TCR sequences were observed very rarely, whereas some public TCRs were present in many individuals. This cohort had only TCR beta chains sequenced, and the lack of alpha or paired-chain data limited which features could be detected. The classifier was reported to diagnose cytomegalovirus status with high specificity and sensitivity in both the original cohort and the validation cohort. According to a later analysis, most CMV-associated TCR beta chains appeared to be HLA-restricted, and the HLA associations seemed to be driven largely by CMV exposure. The presence/absence analyses assumed that sequencing depth was roughly uniform across donors, and that assumption may not be true.

Taken from cysteine to phenylalanine, the CDR3 has 13 residues. CDR3 DNA is the only sequence kept; it has 39 bases, read in frame from the first base. CDR1 and CDR2 were assigned from the germline V gene as MDHEN and SYDVKM. Receptor libraries were prepared by the immunoSEQ multiplex PCR assay. The multiplex PCR relied on a mix of 60 forward primers for TCR Vbeta segments and 13 reverse primers for TCR Jbeta segments. The CDR3 region of rearranged TCR beta genes was amplified from genomic DNA by a multiplex PCR assay. On the Illumina HiSeq System, the amplified TCR beta libraries were sequenced as 87-base-pair reads. The study's processing was this. Across the 600 to 700 repertoires, a later analysis counted roughly 77 million unique TCR beta chains, some 11 million of which were shared by at least two donors. To remove PCR and sequencing errors, raw reads were error-corrected and collapsed into unique sequences using a nearest-neighbor algorithm that merged closely related sequences. Alignment of CDR3 sequences to IMGT reference sequences was used to assign V, D and J gene segments. Each retained sequence needed at least a six-nucleotide match to both a V gene segment and a J gene segment. Rearrangements were classified as productive when the CDR3 lacked stop codons and remained in frame with V and J, and all other rearrangements were classified as non-productive. Following IMGT convention, CDR3 was defined as the stretch from the second conserved V-encoded cysteine up to the conserved J-encoded phenylalanine. The earlier analysis of 587 of the donors excluded sequences that lacked an unambiguous match to a single V gene segment. In an earlier analysis of approximately 610 of the donors, V segments were called functional above 56.7% productive rearrangements and were called segregating when the between-donor standard deviation exceeded 5%. A statistical classification framework was built for diagnosing cytomegalovirus status from the catalog of TCR beta chain sequences. In a later analysis, TCR nucleotide sequences were compared against IMGT/GENE-DB human TR gene sequences so that V and J genes could be assigned. The TCRdist pipeline was used in a later analysis to assign CDR3 sequences and most-parsimonious VDJ recombination scenarios. A later analysis defined each TCR beta chain by its CDR3 amino acid sequence plus V-gene family, and excluded reads lacking a unique V-gene family. To address suspected cross-contamination and a sequencing artifact, a later analysis removed approximately 600 highly shared, low-generation-probability nucleotide sequences. For each public chain, a later analysis derived a clonal expansion index from normalized ranks of inferred template counts within each repertoire. In a later analysis, generation probabilities were computed with a VDJ recombination model fitted to out-of-frame rearrangements, and the resulting probabilities were checked against IGoR. Hypergeometric tests were used in a later analysis to score TCR-TCR, TCR-HLA and TCR-CMV co-occurrence, with a repertoire-size bias correction applied to the TCR pairs. To estimate false discovery rates, a later analysis permuted the HLA or CMV assignments 20 times. In a later analysis, co-occurring TCRs were grouped using DBSCAN, and TCRdist sequence similarity was added for clustering within HLA-allele-positive subsets. For co-occurrence clustering, repertoires with fewer than 30,000 or more than 120,000 public chains were excluded, along with roughly five repertoires with anomalous nucleotide sharing. In TCRdb, the immuneACCESS table is reduced to in-frame sequences with V and J assigned. These tables do not hold every clone; where another copy was compared, an unresolved V gene accounts for under half, and the others remain unexplained. V and J calls and clone size are given by that table; D and trimming were obtained from the DNA. The sample table records about 34,000 clones. About 2.1% of the sample belongs to the ten largest clones.

Details on this clone: Its binding antigen is unknown.

The cohort was made up of 500 to 850 healthy bone marrow donors. At the time of sampling, every cohort member was nominally healthy, though immune exposures that went unrecorded were likely present. The donor tested CMV seropositive and was one of the 289 seropositive cohort members. A peripheral blood sample was collected from each donor, and TCR beta sequencing was performed on peripheral blood mononuclear cells. Genomic DNA extraction from the blood cell samples was performed with the Qiagen DNeasy Blood Extraction Kit. The V and J genes are TRBV28 and TRBJ2-5; 5 matching bases give a weak D call of TRBD2. Sequencing input: PBMCs. The sequence derives from a woman aged 40 to 50 in good health and CMV-seropositive. The CDR3 reads CAHGEGGQETQYF. The nucleotides read TGTGCGCACGGCGAGGGCGGCCAAGAGACCCAGTACTTC.